Following are 29 T cell receptor beta chains from one sample sequenced in a study of blood T cell repertoires in COVID-19. The repertoire was sequenced with immunoSEQ multiplex PCR; TCRdb's copy has only in-frame clones and lacks some. The sample shows a few hundred thousand clones, 75% to 90% of them seen only once. The sample consisted of PBMCs or T cells enriched from blood (not recorded which). The receptors derive from a man between 25 and 39 years old who had recovered from COVID-19.

Note on this clone: One end of the junction is discordant with germline, which a read error may explain. V and J are TRBV7-7 and TRBJ2-2; no clear D. The CDR3 runs 14 residues. The germline CDR1 and CDR2 sequences are SSHAT and FNYEAQ (reference sequence). The DNA for the CDR3 is TGTGCTAGCAGCTTATCGTGGAACACCGGGGAGCTGTTTTTT. It codes for CASSLSWNTGELFF.

V usage is TRBV30 and J usage is TRBJ1-2; D gene uncertain. CDR3 length equals 13 residues. Trimming removed 5 bases at V and 2 bases at J, with 12 bases between. Germline V gene data show CDR1 as GTSNPN and CDR2 as SVGIG (reference sequence). For the CDR3, the DNA is TGTGCCTGGGGCCGCAGCGTCAACTATGGCTACACCTTC. Translation gives CAWGRSVNYGYTF.

The genes are TRBV7-2 and TRBJ2-3; 9 bases line up with TRBD1. The CDR3 runs 16 residues. Trimming took 1 base from V and 8 from J; bases not matched to a gene: 10. The germline CDR1 and CDR2 sequences are SGHTA and FQGNSA. CDR3 in amino acids: CASSLVAGTGLGTQYF. DNA of the CDR3: TGTGCCAGCAGCTTAGTTGCTGGGACAGGGTTGGGTACGCAGTATTTT.

The CDR3, as DNA: TGTGCCAGTAGTATGGGAGGGCCCTATGGCTACACCTTC. Protein sequence: CASSMGGPYGYTF. The chain recombines TRBV19 with TRBJ1-2; D gene ambiguous. V was clipped by 3 bases and J by 4 bases, with 9 bases between them. From germline, CDR1 is LNHDA and CDR2 SQIVND (reference sequence). The CDR3 has 13 residues.

J is TRBJ2-7 and V is TRBV6-1; TRBD2 matches 9 bases. CDR1 is MNHNS and CDR2 is SASEGT in the germline V gene. The CDR3 spans 16 residues. Germline trimming cut 0 bases from V and 5 bases from J; bases unmatched to any gene: 8. The CDR3 DNA reads as TGTGCCAGCAGTGAAGCGCTTCGCGGGGGGGCCCACGAGCAGTACTTC. Translated: CASSEALRGGAHEQYF.

The chain has TRBV6-5 and TRBJ1-5; 9 nucleotides match TRBD1. Germline V gene sequence: CDR1 MNHEY, CDR2 SVGAGI. Unmatched junction bases numbered 5, after V lost 6 bases and J lost 5 bases. The CDR3 has 14 residues. The CDR3 protein is CASSPGTGYQPQHF. CDR3 coding DNA: TGTGCCAGCAGCCCCGGGACAGGGTATCAGCCCCAGCATTTT.

The V gene is TRBV12-3 or TRBV12-4, the J gene TRBJ1-1, with D possibly TRBD1 on 5 matching bases. The V gene lost 7 bases and the J gene lost 8 bases, with 11 bases spanning the gap. This CDR3 spans 11 amino acids. CDR3 amino acids: CASTLGGEAFF. The CDR3 DNA is TGTGCCAGCACCCTGGGGGGAGAAGCTTTCTTT.

V is TRBV11-2 and J is TRBJ1-2; D gene ambiguous. V was clipped by 4 bases and J by 3 bases, with 15 bases between them. CDR3 length: 15 residues. The germline V gene has CDR1 SGHAT and CDR2 FQNNGV. The CDR3 is CASSSLMRVDYGYTF. The CDR3 DNA follows: TGTGCCAGCAGCTCCCTTATGAGGGTCGACTATGGCTACACCTTC.

The rearrangement links TRBV7-6 to TRBJ2-3; TRBD1 agrees at 9 bases. V gave up 4 bases and J gave up 6 bases; unmatched junction bases: 11. The CDR3 has 16 amino acids. Per the germline V gene, CDR1 is SGHVS and CDR2 is FNYEAQ. CDR3 nucleotide sequence: TGTGCCAGCAGCTATACAACAGGGGGCACGGGGGATACGCAGTATTTT. Its protein product is CASSYTTGGTGDTQYF.

This rearrangement joins TRBV27 to TRBJ1-4; D unresolved. Trimming removed 4 bases at V and 4 bases at J, with 10 bases between. This CDR3 is 14 amino acids long. Germline CDR1 and CDR2: MNHEY and SMNVEV (reference sequence). CDR3 DNA: TGTGCCAGCAGTTCGAACAGCCGTAATGAAAAACTGTTTTTT. It specifies CASSSNSRNEKLFF.

This clone appeared a few times. This chain joins TRBV3-1 (or the pseudogene TRBV3-2) and TRBJ1-2; tentatively, D is TRBD1 (5 bases). V lost 0 bases to trimming and J lost 4 bases, with 24 bases between them. This CDR3 contains 19 residues. Germline V gene sequence: CDR1 LGHDT, CDR2 YNNKEL (reference sequence). CDR3 bases: TGTGCCAGCAGCCAAGATTTGGGCAGGGAAGTGCTCCGGTCCTATGGCTACACCTTC. Protein sequence: CASSQDLGREVLRSYGYTF.

The rearrangement links TRBV5-6 to TRBJ2-5; 11 bases align to TRBD2. Trimming at V came to 0 bases and at J to 6 bases, leaving 7 bases not matched to a gene. The CDR3 is 16 residues long. Germline-derived CDR1 and CDR2 are SGHDT and YYEEEE. The CDR3 reads CASSLGMLAGGKTQYF. The DNA of the CDR3 is TGTGCCAGCAGCTTGGGGATGCTAGCGGGGGGTAAGACCCAGTACTTC.

The chain joins TRBV10-3 to TRBJ1-1; TRBD1 is a possible D gene (6 bases). CDR1 is ENHRY, CDR2 SYGVKD, per germline. The length of the CDR3 is 15 residues. The V and J ends lost 4 bases and 6 bases respectively, with 18 bases between them. The CDR3 sequence is CAISGGGSFGAEAFF. The CDR3 DNA sequence: TGTGCCATCAGTGGGGGGGGCAGTTTCGGCGCTGAAGCTTTCTTT.

The chain couples TRBV18 to TRBJ2-3, with no clear D. The V gene lost 6 bases and the J gene lost 5 bases, with 15 bases spanning the gap. CDR3 length equals 14 residues. Germline V lookup: CDR1 KGHSH, CDR2 LQKENI. The CDR3, as DNA: TGTGCCAGCTCCCCCCCAACCCACATAGATACGCAGTATTTT. It encodes CASSPPTHIDTQYF.

The chain carries TRBV6-5 and TRBJ2-2, with TRBD1 identical over 8 bases. Germline assignment: CDR1 MNHEY and CDR2 SVGAGI. This CDR3 region has 13 residues. Losses at the gene ends were 10 bases for V and 3 bases for J; bases not matched to a gene: 4. CDR3 nucleotide sequence: TGTGCCATTTCGGACAGGGACACCGGGGAGCTGTTTTTT. Protein: CAISDRDTGELFF.

The chain links TRBV6-5 to TRBJ1-3, with 8 bases aligning to TRBD1. With 6 bases clipped from V and 4 bases from J, the junction kept 2 bases outside the gene matches. Per germline, CDR1 MNHEY and CDR2 SVGAGI. This CDR3 spans 13 amino acids. The CDR3 spells CASSRTGGNTIYF. The DNA for the CDR3 is TGTGCCAGCAGCCGGACAGGGGGAAACACCATATATTTT.

The chain is built from TRBV6-5 and TRBJ2-7; tentative D call: TRBD1 (6 bases). Trimming pared 4 bases from V and 4 bases from J, leaving 20 bases between. This CDR3 has 16 residues. From germline, CDR1 is MNHEY and CDR2 SVGAGI. The CDR3 DNA follows: TGTGCCAGCAGTTCTCTTACAGGGACGTTATGGTACGAGCAGTACTTC. This gives the protein CASSSLTGTLWYEQYF.

The chain joins TRBV5-1 to TRBJ2-5; maybe TRBD1 (6 bases). CDR1 is SGHRS and CDR2 is YFSETQ in the germline V gene. V gave up 7 bases and J gave up 2 bases, with 12 bases separating them. This CDR3 comprises 13 residues. The DNA of the CDR3 is TGCGCCAGCCAGACAGGTTGGCAAGAGACCCAGTACTTC. This translates into CASQTGWQETQYF.

The gene calls are TRBV3-1 (or the pseudogene TRBV3-2) and TRBJ1-6, with 9 bases identical to TRBD1. With V trimmed by 3 bases and J by 11 bases, 5 bases remained unmatched. The CDR3 is 14 residues long. The germline CDR1 and CDR2 sequences are LGHDT and YNNKEL (reference sequence). CDR3 DNA: TGTGCCAGCAGCCAGAACAGGGGGCACGCACCCCTCCACTTT. This codes for CASSQNRGHAPLHF.

The rearrangement uses TRBV20-1 and TRBJ2-2; possibly TRBD2 for D (5 bases). From germline, CDR1 is DFQATT and CDR2 SNEGSKA (reference sequence). The V and J ends lost 3 bases and 4 bases respectively, with 6 bases between them. The CDR3 has 12 amino acids. In DNA form, the CDR3 reads TGCAGTGCTAGTGGACTCACCGGGGAGCTGTTTTTT. It encodes CSASGLTGELFF.

The chain has TRBV29-1 and TRBJ1-2, with D perhaps matching TRBD1 (6 bases). The CDR3 extends over 16 amino acids. Trimming pared 5 bases from V and 6 bases from J, leaving 25 bases between. CDR1 and CDR2 (germline): SQVTM, ANQGSEA. This CDR3 reads CSVKGLAITGFDGYTF. The CDR3 bases are TGCAGCGTTAAAGGTCTGGCCATCACAGGGTTTGATGGCTACACCTTC.

The chain is built from TRBV2 and TRBJ2-2; TRBD2 is a possible D gene (5 bases). The CDR3 length is 15 residues. The germline CDR1 and CDR2 sequences are SNHLY and FYNNEI. Trimming shortened V by 3 bases and J by 1 base, and 9 bases separated the two germline ends. The CDR3 DNA follows: TGTGCCAGCAGTGAGTCAGCGGTGAACACCGGGGAGCTGTTTTTT. Translated, it gives CASSESAVNTGELFF. Using reference TRBV2 and TRBJ2-2 for the parts outside the CDR3, the full variable domain is EPEVTQTPSHQVTQMGQEVILRCVPISNHLYFYWYRQILGQKVEFLVSFYNNEISEKSEIFDDQFSVERPDGSNFTLKIRSTKLEDSAMYFCASSESAVNTGELFFGEGSRLTVL.

The chain employs TRBV11-2 and TRBJ2-1; no clear D. The CDR3 is made up of 13 amino acids. V dropped 5 bases and J dropped 9 bases, with 14 bases sitting between them. CDR1 is SGHAT, CDR2 FQNNGV, per germline. Written as DNA, the CDR3 is TGTGCCAGCAGCCAACGATCCCCGGGTGAGCAGTTCTTC. Amino acids: CASSQRSPGEQFF.

The chain employs TRBV25-1 and TRBJ2-1; no definite D call. The CDR3 runs 16 residues. The ends were cut back, 0 bases at V and 2 bases at J, with 11 bases in the middle. The V gene's germline CDR1 is MGHDK and CDR2 SYGVNS. The CDR3 region is CASSEYTGSPYNEQFF. The CDR3 nucleotides are TGTGCCAGCAGTGAATATACGGGTTCTCCCTACAATGAGCAGTTCTTC. The full variable domain, its missing parts supplied by reference TRBV25-1 and TRBJ2-1, is EADIYQTPRYLVIGTGKKITLECSQTMGHDKMYWYQQDPGMELHLIHYSYGVNSTEKGDLSSESTVSRIRTEHFPLTLESARPSHTSQYLCASSEYTGSPYNEQFFGPGTRLTVL.

This chain uses TRBV5-1 with TRBJ1-2; D is unresolved. V lost 4 bases and J 2 bases, leaving 12 bases between the germline ends. There are 14 residues in the CDR3. Germline V gives CDR1 SGHRS, CDR2 YFSETQ. CDR3 in DNA: TGCGCCAGCAGCGCCTCATCGGGAAACTATGGCTACACCTTC. It codes for CASSASSGNYGYTF. The variable domain in full, with the rest retrieved from reference TRBV5-1 and TRBJ1-2, is KAGVTQTPRYLIKTRGQQVTLSCSPISGHRSVSWYQQTPGQGLQFLFEYFSETQRNKGNFPGRFSGRQFSNSRSEMNVSTLELGDSALYLCASSASSGNYGYTFGSGTRLTVV.

J is TRBJ1-5 and V is TRBV5-6; possible D gene TRBD1, 6 bases. CDR1 is SGHDT and CDR2 is YYEEEE in the germline V gene. V lost 2 bases, J lost 4 bases, and 10 bases lay in between. The CDR3 totals 14 residues. CDR3 in amino acids: CASSLGQINQPQHF. For the CDR3, the DNA is TGTGCCAGCAGCTTAGGACAGATAAATCAGCCCCAGCATTTT.

Here the CDR3 reads CASSQVQGGEQYF. In DNA, the CDR3 is TGTGCCAGCAGCCAAGTACAGGGTGGCGAGCAGTACTTC. The V gene is TRBV3-1 (or the pseudogene TRBV3-2), the J gene TRBJ2-7; the D gene is possibly TRBD1 (6 bases). CDR3 length equals 13 residues. Germline V CDR1 and CDR2: LGHDT, YNNKEL (reference sequence). The V gene lost 1 base and the J gene lost 6 bases, with 10 bases spanning the gap.

The rearrangement links TRBV6-5 to TRBJ2-7; 7 bases fit TRBD1. Germline V gives CDR1 MNHEY, CDR2 SVGAGI. V lost 0 bases and J lost 2; bases outside the gene matches: 7. The CDR3 has 16 residues. The CDR3 sequence: CASSYSLGQETYEQYF. Written as DNA, the CDR3 is TGTGCCAGCAGTTACTCCCTCGGACAGGAGACCTACGAGCAGTACTTC.

This rearrangement joins TRBV27 to TRBJ1-6, with 7 nucleotides matching TRBD1. The V gene's germline CDR1 is MNHEY and CDR2 SMNVEV (reference sequence). This CDR3 region has 14 residues. V was clipped by 6 bases and J by 7 bases; unmatched bases: 6. The chain's CDR3 is CASRSGTENSPLHF. DNA for the CDR3: TGTGCCAGCAGATCCGGGACAGAAAATTCACCCCTCCACTTT.